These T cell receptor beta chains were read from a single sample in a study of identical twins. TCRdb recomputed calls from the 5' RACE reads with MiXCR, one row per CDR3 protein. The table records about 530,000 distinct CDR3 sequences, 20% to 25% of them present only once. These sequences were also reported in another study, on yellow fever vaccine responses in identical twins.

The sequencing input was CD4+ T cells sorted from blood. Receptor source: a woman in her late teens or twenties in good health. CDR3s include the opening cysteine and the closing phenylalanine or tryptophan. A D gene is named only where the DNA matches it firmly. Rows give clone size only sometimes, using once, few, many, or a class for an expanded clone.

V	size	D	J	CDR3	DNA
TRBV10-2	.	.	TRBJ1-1	CASTPQNTEAFF	TGCGCCAGCACTCCACAGAACACTGAAGCTTTCTTT
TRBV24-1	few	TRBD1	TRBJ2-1	CATSRTGSYNEQFF	TGTGCCACCAGTAGGACAGGGTCCTACAATGAGCAGTTCTTC
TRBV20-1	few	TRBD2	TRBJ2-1	CSGASGTSGSNEQFF	TGCAGTGGGGCTTCGGGGACTAGCGGGAGTAATGAGCAGTTCTTC
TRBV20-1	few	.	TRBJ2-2	CSARGGYRKNTGELFF	TGCAGTGCCAGGGGGGGATACAGGAAAAACACCGGGGAGCTGTTTTTT
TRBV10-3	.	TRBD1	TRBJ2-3	CAISADRMDTQYF	TGTGCCATCAGTGCGGACAGGATGGATACGCAGTATTTT
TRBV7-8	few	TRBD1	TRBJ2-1	CASSFDGQGEQFF	TGTGCCAGCAGCTTCGATGGACAGGGTGAGCAGTTCTTC
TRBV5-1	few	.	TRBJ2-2	CASKWRGDGELFF	TGCGCCAGCAAGTGGAGGGGAGACGGGGAGCTGTTTTTT
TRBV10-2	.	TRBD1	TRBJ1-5	CASEDRVRGNQPQHF	TGCGCCAGCGAAGACAGGGTGAGGGGCAATCAGCCCCAGCATTTT
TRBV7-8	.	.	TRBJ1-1	CASSTVSSNTEAFF	TGTGCCAGCAGCACTGTTTCATCGAACACTGAAGCTTTCTTT
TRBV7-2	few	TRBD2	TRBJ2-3	CASSFLAGGSGDTQYF	TGTGCCAGCAGCTTCCTCGCGGGGGGGTCCGGGGATACGCAGTATTTT
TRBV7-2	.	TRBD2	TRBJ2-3	CASSLARGGRWTDTQYF	TGTGCCAGCAGCTTAGCGCGAGGCGGGAGGTGGACAGATACGCAGTATTTT
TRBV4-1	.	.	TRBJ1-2	CASSPMFGGSTTNYGYTF	TGCGCCAGCAGCCCGATGTTCGGGGGATCCACCACTAACTATGGCTACACCTTC
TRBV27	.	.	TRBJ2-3	CASSLSWVTDTQYF	TGTGCCAGCAGTTTATCGTGGGTCACAGATACGCAGTATTTT
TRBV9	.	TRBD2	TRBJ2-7	CASSVAAGGPSYEQYF	TGTGCCAGCAGCGTAGCAGCGGGAGGGCCCTCCTACGAGCAGTACTTC
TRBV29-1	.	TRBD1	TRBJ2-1	CSVWGTGGSYNEQFF	TGCAGCGTGTGGGGGACAGGCGGCTCCTACAATGAGCAGTTCTTC
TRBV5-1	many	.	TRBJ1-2	CASRNSRTDYGYTF	TGCGCCAGCAGGAACTCGAGGACAGATTATGGCTACACCTTC
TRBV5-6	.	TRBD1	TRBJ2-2	CASSFQGANTGELFF	TGTGCCAGCAGCTTCCAGGGGGCGAACACCGGGGAGCTGTTTTTT
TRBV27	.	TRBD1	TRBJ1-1	CASSSQGTGRTEAFF	TGTGCCAGCAGTTCCCAGGGGACAGGGAGGACTGAAGCTTTCTTT
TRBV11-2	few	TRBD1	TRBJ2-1	CASSFSGTDTYNEQFF	TGTGCCAGCAGCTTCTCCGGGACAGATACCTACAATGAGCAGTTCTTC
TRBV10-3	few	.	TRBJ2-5	CAISEFKGPITQYF	TGTGCCATCAGTGAGTTTAAGGGACCAATTACCCAGTACTTC
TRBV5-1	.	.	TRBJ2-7	CASSLEPSTYEQYF	TGCGCCAGCAGCTTGGAACCATCTACGTACGAGCAGTACTTC
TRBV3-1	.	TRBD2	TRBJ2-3	CASSQGLAGGYPNTDTQYF	TGTGCCAGCAGCCAGGGACTAGCGGGGGGCTACCCGAACACAGATACGCAGTATTTT
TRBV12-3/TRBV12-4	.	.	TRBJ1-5	CATGPAQGSNQPQHF	TGTGCCACCGGTCCGGCTCAGGGTTCCAATCAGCCCCAGCATTTT
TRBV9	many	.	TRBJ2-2	CASSVGTANTGELFF	TGTGCCAGCAGTGTGGGGACTGCAAACACCGGGGAGCTGTTTTTT
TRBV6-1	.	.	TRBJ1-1	CASSEGVRGVTSEAFF	TGTGCCAGCAGTGAAGGGGTGCGCGGGGTAACAAGTGAAGCTTTCTTT